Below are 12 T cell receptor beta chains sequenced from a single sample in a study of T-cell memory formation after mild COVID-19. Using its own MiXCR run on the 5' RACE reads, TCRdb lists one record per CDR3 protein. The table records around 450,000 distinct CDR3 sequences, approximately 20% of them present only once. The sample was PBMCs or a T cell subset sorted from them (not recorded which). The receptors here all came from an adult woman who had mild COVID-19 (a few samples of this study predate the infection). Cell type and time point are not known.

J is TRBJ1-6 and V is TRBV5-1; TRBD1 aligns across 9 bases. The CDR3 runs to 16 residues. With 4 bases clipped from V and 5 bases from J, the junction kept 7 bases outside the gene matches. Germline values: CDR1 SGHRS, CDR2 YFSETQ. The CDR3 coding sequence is TGCGCCAGCAGCCCTTGGACAGGGGCTAATAATTCACCCCTCCACTTT. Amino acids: CASSPWTGANNSPLHF.

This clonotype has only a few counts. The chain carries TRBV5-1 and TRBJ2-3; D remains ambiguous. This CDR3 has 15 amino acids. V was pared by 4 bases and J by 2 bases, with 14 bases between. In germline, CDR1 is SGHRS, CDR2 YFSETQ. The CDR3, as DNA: TGCGCCAGCAGCCCCCCGGGCAGAATCACAGATACGCAGTATTTT. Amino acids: CASSPPGRITDTQYF.

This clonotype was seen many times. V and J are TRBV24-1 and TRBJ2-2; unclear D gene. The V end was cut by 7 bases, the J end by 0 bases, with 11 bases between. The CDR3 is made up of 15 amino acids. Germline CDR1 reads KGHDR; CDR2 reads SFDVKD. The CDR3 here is CATSTEHPNTGELFF. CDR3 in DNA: TGTGCCACCAGCACTGAGCACCCGAACACCGGGGAGCTGTTTTTT.

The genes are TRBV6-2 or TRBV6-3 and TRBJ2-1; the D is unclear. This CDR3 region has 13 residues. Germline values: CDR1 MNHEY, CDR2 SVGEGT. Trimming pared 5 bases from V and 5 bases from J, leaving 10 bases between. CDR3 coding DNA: TGTGCCAGCAGTGTAACTGGCCACAATGAGCAGTTCTTC. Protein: CASSVTGHNEQFF.

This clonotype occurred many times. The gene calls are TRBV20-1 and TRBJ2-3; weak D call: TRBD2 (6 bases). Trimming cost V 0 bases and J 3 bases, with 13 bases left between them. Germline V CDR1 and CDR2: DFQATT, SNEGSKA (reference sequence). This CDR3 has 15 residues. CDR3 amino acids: CSARDVRRDTDTQYF. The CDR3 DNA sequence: TGCAGTGCTAGAGATGTAAGGCGGGATACAGATACGCAGTATTTT.

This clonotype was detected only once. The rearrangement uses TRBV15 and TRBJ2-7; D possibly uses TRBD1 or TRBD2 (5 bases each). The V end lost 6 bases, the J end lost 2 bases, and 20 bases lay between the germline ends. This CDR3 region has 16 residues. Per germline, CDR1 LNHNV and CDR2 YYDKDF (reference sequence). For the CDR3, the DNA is TGTGCCACCAGTAAAGGGGCAGCGGACACGACCTACGAGCAGTACTTC. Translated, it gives CATSKGAADTTYEQYF. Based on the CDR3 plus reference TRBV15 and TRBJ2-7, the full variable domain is DAMVIQNPRYQVTQFGKPVTLSCSQTLNHNVMYWYQQKSSQAPKLLFHYYDKDFNNEADTPDNFQSRRPNTSFCFLDIRSPGLGDTAMYLCATSKGAADTTYEQYFGPGTRLTVT.

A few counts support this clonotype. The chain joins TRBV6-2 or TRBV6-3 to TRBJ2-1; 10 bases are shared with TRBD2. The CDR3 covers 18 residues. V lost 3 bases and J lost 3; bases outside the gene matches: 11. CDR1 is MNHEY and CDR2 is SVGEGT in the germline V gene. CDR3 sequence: CASSYSRTSGLVYNEQFF. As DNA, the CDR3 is TGTGCCAGCAGTTATTCCCGGACTAGCGGATTGGTCTACAATGAGCAGTTCTTC.

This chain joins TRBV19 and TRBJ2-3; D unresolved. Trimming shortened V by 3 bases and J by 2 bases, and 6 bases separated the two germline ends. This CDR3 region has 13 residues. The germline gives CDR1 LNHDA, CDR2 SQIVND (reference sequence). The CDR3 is CASSMTYTDTQYF. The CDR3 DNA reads TGTGCCAGTAGTATGACGTACACAGATACGCAGTATTTT.

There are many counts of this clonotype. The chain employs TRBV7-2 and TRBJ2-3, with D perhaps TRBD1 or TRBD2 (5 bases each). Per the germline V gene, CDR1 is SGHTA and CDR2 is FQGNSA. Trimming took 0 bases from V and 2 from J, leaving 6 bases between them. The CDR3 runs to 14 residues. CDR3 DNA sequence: TGTGCCAGCAGCTTAGCGGGGGACACAGATACGCAGTATTTT. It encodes CASSLAGDTDTQYF.

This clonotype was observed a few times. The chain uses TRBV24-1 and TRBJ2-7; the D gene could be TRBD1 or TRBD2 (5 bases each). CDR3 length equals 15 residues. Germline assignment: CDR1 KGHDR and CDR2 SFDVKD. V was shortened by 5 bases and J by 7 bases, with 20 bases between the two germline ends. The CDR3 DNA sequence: TGTGCCACCAGTGTTACCGGGACCCCTCCGGGGGAGCAGTACTTC. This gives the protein CATSVTGTPPGEQYF.

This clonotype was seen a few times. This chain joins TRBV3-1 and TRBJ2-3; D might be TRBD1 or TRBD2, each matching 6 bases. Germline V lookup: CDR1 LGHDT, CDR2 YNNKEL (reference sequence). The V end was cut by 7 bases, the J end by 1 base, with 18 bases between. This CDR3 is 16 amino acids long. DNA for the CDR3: TGTGCCAGCACCCCACTAGGGGGGTCTGGCACAGATACGCAGTATTTT. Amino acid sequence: CASTPLGGSGTDTQYF.

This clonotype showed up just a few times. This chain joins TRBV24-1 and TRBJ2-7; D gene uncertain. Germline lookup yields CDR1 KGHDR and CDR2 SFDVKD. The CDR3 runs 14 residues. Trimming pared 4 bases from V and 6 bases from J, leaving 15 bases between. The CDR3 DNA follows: TGTGCCACCAGTGACCCGACACTCCCGTTCGAGCAGTACTTC. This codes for CATSDPTLPFEQYF.